The clone carrying this T cell receptor beta chain was picked up many times. Unique molecular identifier tags were affixed to discrete cDNA molecules. TCRdb re-called the 5' RACE reads with MiXCR, one entry per CDR3 protein. Among 65,000 to 85,000 distinct CDR3 sequences, approximately 13% were seen once, and the ten largest hold roughly 5.2%. This entry belongs to a study of early T cells in non-severe SARS-CoV-2 infection. About the research overall: Alpha and beta chains were unpaired, from unsorted whole-blood bulk RNA.

The sequence was collected from an adult who was a healthcare worker with PCR-confirmed SARS-CoV-2 infection or an uninfected control (not recorded which). The sequenced material came from whole blood.

The CDR3 is CASSYGGSNQPQHF. In DNA, the CDR3 is TGTGCCAGCAGTTACGGAGGGTCGAATCAGCCCCAGCATTTT. The chain joins TRBV6-2 or TRBV6-3 to TRBJ1-5; no reliable D call. Germline values: CDR1 MNHEY, CDR2 SVGEGT. Trimming stripped 2 bases from V and 4 bases from J, with 9 bases between. This CDR3 region has 14 residues.